The next 6 T cell receptor beta chains were all read from a single sample in a study of blood T cell repertoires in COVID-19. TCRdb keeps only in-frame clones here, not all; method: immunoSEQ multiplex PCR. The sample includes tens of thousands of clones, roughly four fifths of them seen just once. Sequencing used peripheral blood. These receptors came from a woman aged 55 to 70 with acute or convalescent COVID-19.

This chain connects TRBV3-1 (or the pseudogene TRBV3-2) to TRBJ2-2, with D possibly being TRBD1 (5 bases). Trimming stripped 5 bases from V and 4 bases from J, with 20 bases between. Germline V lookup: CDR1 LGHDT, CDR2 YNNKEL (reference sequence). The CDR3 sequence is 17 residues long. The CDR3 nucleotides read TGTGCCAGCAGCACTCCCCTCCAGGGAACCGGCACCGGGGAGCTGTTTTTT. It is translated as CASSTPLQGTGTGELFF.

As for this clone: A junction end diverges from the germline sequence, so it may reflect a read error. The CDR3 coding sequence is TGTGCCAGCACCTTACCACAGGGGAACACCGGGGAGCTGTTTTTT. Translation gives CASTLPQGNTGELFF. The J gene is TRBJ2-2, the V gene TRBV13; tentative D call: TRBD1 (6 bases). Looked up from germline, CDR1 is PRHDT and CDR2 is FYEKMQ (reference sequence). The CDR3 loop spans 15 amino acids.

The chain couples TRBV7-2 to TRBJ1-2; D is unclear. Germline loops: CDR1 SGHTA, CDR2 FQGNSA. There are 13 residues in the CDR3. V dropped 2 bases and J dropped 0 bases, with 4 bases sitting between them. As DNA, the CDR3 is TGTGCCAGCAGCTTATACTCTAACTATGGCTACACCTTC. Residues: CASSLYSNYGYTF.

This chain joins TRBV5-1 and TRBJ1-5, with D possibly matching TRBD1 (5 bases). In germline, CDR1 is SGHRS, CDR2 YFSETQ. The CDR3 loop spans 16 amino acids. The germline V and J ends were trimmed by 0 bases and 3 bases, with 13 bases remaining between them. Here the CDR3 reads CASSLGDTGVNQPQHF. CDR3 coding DNA: TGCGCCAGCAGCTTGGGGGATACAGGAGTCAATCAGCCCCAGCATTTT.

This chain links TRBV20-1 with TRBJ1-6; tentatively, D is TRBD1 (6 bases). The V gene's germline CDR1 is DFQATT and CDR2 SNEGSKA (reference sequence). There are 16 residues in the CDR3. V shed 3 bases and J shed 2 bases, with 14 bases lying between them. The CDR3 protein is CSASETGSAYNSPLHF. As DNA, the CDR3 is TGCAGTGCTAGTGAAACAGGGAGCGCCTATAATTCACCCCTCCACTTT.

The rearrangement joins TRBV3-1 (or the pseudogene TRBV3-2) to TRBJ2-2; 12 bases match TRBD2. CDR3 length: 17 amino acids. Trimming at V came to 5 bases and at J to 7 bases, leaving 11 bases not matched to a gene. Germline loops: CDR1 LGHDT, CDR2 YNNKEL (reference sequence). Written as DNA, the CDR3 is TGTGCCAGCAGCGGCCGACTAGCGGGGGATAGAAACGGGGAGCTGTTTTTT. Its protein product is CASSGRLAGDRNGELFF.